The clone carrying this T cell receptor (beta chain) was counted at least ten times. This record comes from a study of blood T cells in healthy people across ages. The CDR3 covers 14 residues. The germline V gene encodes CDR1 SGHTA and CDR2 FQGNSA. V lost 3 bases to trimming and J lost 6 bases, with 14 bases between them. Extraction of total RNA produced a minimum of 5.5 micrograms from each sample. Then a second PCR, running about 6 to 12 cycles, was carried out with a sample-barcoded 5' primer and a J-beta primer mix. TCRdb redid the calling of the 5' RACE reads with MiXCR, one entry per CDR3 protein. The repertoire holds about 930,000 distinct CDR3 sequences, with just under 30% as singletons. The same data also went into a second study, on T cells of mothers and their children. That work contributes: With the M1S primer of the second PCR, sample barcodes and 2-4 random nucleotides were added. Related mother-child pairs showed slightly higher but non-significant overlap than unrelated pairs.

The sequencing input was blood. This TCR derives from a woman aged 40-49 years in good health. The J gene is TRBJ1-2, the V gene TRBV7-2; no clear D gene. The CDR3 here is CASSFNQGRNGYTF. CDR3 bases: TGTGCCAGCAGCTTCAATCAAGGGAGGAATGGCTACACCTTC.